This T cell receptor (beta chain) was identified during a study of response to subunit inactivated influenza vaccine. Study-level findings and limits: There was a suggestion from the authors that each seasonal influenza vaccination recruits few new T cells.

The germline CDR1 and CDR2 sequences are SGHDT and YYEEEE. The CDR3 loop spans 14 amino acids. V was trimmed by 4 bases and J by 7 bases, leaving 16 bases between them. In the case of this clonotype: Its target is not known.

TCRdb reprocessed the RT-PCR reads with MiXCR, giving one entry per CDR3 protein. The table lists around 790,000 distinct CDR3 sequences, around 20% of them singletons. The receptor comes from a man aged 45-65 years who received an inactivated influenza vaccine. The J gene is TRBJ2-3, the V gene TRBV5-6; D possibly corresponds to TRBD1 (5 bases). The source material was PBMCs from blood, sampled less than 6 days after vaccination. The CDR3 loop reads CASSLFLTAYTQYF. CDR3 DNA: TGTGCCAGCAGCCTATTCTTGACAGCTTATACGCAGTATTTT.